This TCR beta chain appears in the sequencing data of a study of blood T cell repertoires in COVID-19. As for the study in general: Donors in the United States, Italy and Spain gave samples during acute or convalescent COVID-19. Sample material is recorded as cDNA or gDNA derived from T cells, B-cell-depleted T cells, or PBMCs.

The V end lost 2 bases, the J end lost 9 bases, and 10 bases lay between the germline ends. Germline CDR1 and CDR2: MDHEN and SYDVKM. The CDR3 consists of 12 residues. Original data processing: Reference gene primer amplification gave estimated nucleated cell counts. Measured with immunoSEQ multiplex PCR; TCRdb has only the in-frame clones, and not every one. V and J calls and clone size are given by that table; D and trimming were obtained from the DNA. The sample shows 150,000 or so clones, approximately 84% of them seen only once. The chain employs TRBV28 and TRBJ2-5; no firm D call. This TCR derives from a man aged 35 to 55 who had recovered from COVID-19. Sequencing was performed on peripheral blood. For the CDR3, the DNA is TGTGCCAGCAGTTTAGTGGTCGCGGCCCAGTACTTC. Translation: CASSLVVAAQYF.